Sequencing of this T cell receptor (beta chain) was carried out in a study of blood T cell repertoires in COVID-19. In the study overall: Spain, Italy and the United States supplied samples that represented acute and convalescent COVID-19.

As processed by the authors: Nucleated cell counts were estimated from reference gene primer amplification. Sequencing was performed with immunoSEQ multiplex PCR; in TCRdb, only in-frame clones are kept and a portion is missing. The DNA was the basis for D and trimming; V, J and clone size are from that table. The top ten hold around 0.8% of the sample, which has 200,000 to 300,000 clones, over 75% seen once. CDR1 and CDR2 from the germline V gene are MNHNY and SVGAGI (reference sequence). Trimming took 5 bases from V and 3 from J; bases not matched to a gene: 14. The CDR3 has 17 residues. This clone appeared a single time.

Input material: peripheral blood. The receptor was derived from a woman in her 30s with acute or convalescent COVID-19. The V gene is TRBV6-6, the J gene TRBJ1-1; 8 bases line up with TRBD1. CDR3 coding DNA: TGTGCCAGCAGTCCACACCCGGACAGGGTGTGGTACACTGAAGCTTTCTTT. It encodes CASSPHPDRVWYTEAFF.